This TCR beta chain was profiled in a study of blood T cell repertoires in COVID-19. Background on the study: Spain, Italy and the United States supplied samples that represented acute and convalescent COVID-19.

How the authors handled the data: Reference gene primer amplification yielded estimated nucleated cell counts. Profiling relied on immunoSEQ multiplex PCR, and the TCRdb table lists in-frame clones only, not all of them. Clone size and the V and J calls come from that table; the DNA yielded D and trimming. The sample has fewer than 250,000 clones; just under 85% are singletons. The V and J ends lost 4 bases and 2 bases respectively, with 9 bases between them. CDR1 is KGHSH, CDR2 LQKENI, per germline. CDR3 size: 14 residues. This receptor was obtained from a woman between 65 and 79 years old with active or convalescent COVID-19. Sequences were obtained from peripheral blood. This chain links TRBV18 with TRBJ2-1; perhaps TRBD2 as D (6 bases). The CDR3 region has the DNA TGTGCCAGCTCACTCGGGACTGCCTACAATGAGCAGTTCTTC. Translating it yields CASSLGTAYNEQFF. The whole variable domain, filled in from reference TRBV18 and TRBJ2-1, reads NAGVMQNPRHLVRRRGQEARLRCSPMKGHSHVYWYRQLPEEGLKFMVYLQKENIIDESGMPKERFSAEFPKEGPSILRIQQVVRGDSAAYFCASSLGTAYNEQFFGPGTRLTVL.